This TCR beta chain stems from a study of metastatic and nonmetastatic thyroid tumors. In the study overall: Repertoire comparison spanned blood and tumor or nodule tissue of malignant and benign thyroid patients.

TCRdb re-called the PCR reads with MiXCR. The sample lists under 7,500 clones; roughly 32% were seen once. Prior to thyroid surgery, none of the patients had received any treatment. The CDR3 has 15 residues. Trimming took 6 bases from V and 5 from J, leaving 19 bases between them. The germline gives CDR1 SGHNT, CDR2 YENEEA. The receptor comes from a female donor with papillary thyroid cancer or a benign thyroid nodule (not recorded which). Some clones in this sample may be carry-over from other donors' samples. V and J are TRBV11-3 and TRBJ2-5; no reliable D call. The sequenced material came from adjacent normal tissue. The CDR3 coding sequence is TGTGCCAGCAGGCGCGGTGGCGGATCGTCGGAGACCCAGTACTTC. Amino acids: CASRRGGGSSETQYF.